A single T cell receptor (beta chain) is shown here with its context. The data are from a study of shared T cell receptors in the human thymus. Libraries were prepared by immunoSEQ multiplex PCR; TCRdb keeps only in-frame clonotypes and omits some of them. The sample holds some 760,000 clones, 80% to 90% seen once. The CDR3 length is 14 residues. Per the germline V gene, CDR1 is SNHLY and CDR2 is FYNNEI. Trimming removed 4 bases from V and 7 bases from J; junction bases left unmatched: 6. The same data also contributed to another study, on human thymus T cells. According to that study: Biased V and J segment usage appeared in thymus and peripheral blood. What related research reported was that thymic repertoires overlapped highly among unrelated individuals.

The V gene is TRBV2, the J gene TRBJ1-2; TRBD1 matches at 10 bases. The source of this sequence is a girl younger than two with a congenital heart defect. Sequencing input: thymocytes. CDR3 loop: CASSGQGAVGGYTF. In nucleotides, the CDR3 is TGTGCCAGCAGTGGACAGGGGGCGGTTGGTGGCTACACCTTC. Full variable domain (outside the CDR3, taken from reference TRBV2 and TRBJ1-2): EPEVTQTPSHQVTQMGQEVILRCVPISNHLYFYWYRQILGQKVEFLVSFYNNEISEKSEIFDDQFSVERPDGSNFTLKIRSTKLEDSAMYFCASSGQGAVGGYTFGSGTRLTVV.